Here is one TCR beta chain with its context. The antigen is unknown. Trimming cost V 4 bases and J 5 bases; bases outside gene matches: 2. Per germline, CDR1 LGHNA and CDR2 YSLEER. This CDR3 is built from 15 residues. Profiled with immunoSEQ multiplex PCR; TCRdb holds only in-frame clones, not every one. The data hold over 95,000 clones, with roughly 80% observed a single time. The data derive from a study of T cell responses to AZD1222 COVID-19 vaccine. Study conclusions and caveats: The peak T cell response came first, and repertoires were sampled only after it. Only 5 or 6 AZD1222 recipients tested seropositive at baseline. With dominance at 160-218 and 743-854, vaccine-associated CD4 TCRs spanned spike. It should be noted that donors were predominantly white British and more often female, and clonal diversity was possibly underestimated.

The starting material was peripheral blood, obtained 28 days after the second AZD1222 dose. The V gene is TRBV4-3, the J gene TRBJ2-2; 12 bases are a match to TRBD2. The receptor's source is an adult who received the AZD1222 COVID-19 vaccine. CDR3 loop: CASSLGLAGTGELFF. The DNA for the CDR3 is TGCGCCAGCAGCCTTGGACTAGCGGGAACCGGGGAGCTGTTTTTT.